The present T cell receptor beta chain was sequenced within a study of T cells after yellow fever vaccination. Study observations and caveats: Abundant bulk-population clonotypes could contaminate the FACS-sorted repertoires. Booster samples showed a return of most primary-vaccination clones (around 96% CD4, 88% CD8). Researchers noted that a small share of clonotypes showed up in both CD4 and CD8 compartments.

As TCR cDNA was made by 5'RACE template switching, a universal primer site and UMIs were added. TCRdb called the 5' RACE reads again in MiXCR, with one record for every CDR3 protein. The data contain about 360,000 distinct CDR3 sequences, around 6.4% of them singletons. CDR1 and CDR2 from the germline V gene are MNHEY and SMNVEV (reference sequence). The germline V and J ends were trimmed by 8 bases and 4 bases, with 27 bases remaining between them. This CDR3 spans 17 amino acids. This clonotype was picked up a small number of times. Its antigen is still unknown. V usage is TRBV27 and J usage is TRBJ2-7; tentatively, D is TRBD1 or TRBD2 (8 bases each). The sequence derives from a man aged 30 to 45 who received the YFV17D yellow fever vaccine. Material: PBMCs, obtained 5 days after the yellow fever booster vaccination. The CDR3 loop is CASAKDRDGLAGYEQYF. The CDR3 DNA follows: TGTGCCAGCGCGAAGGACAGGGACGGACTAGCCGGGTACGAGCAGTACTTC.